A selection of T cell receptor beta chains follows, all from one sample in a study of response to subunit inactivated influenza vaccine. From the RT-PCR reads, TCRdb called clonotypes with MiXCR, one entry per CDR3 protein. The sample has 450,000 to 500,000 distinct CDR3 sequences, roughly 9.8% seen once; the top ten hold about an eighth. The sample in question was PBMCs from blood, obtained roughly 45 days after vaccination. Receptor source: a man aged 45-65 years who received an inactivated influenza vaccine. Each CDR3 is given without its conserved first and last residue.

J | V | CDR3
TRBJ2-7 | TRBV3-1 | ASSYWTGGEQY
TRBJ2-6 | TRBV4-3 | ASSQDFSGANVLT
TRBJ1-4 | TRBV4-1 | ASSQDQLFQSREKLF
TRBJ2-1 | TRBV7-2 | ASSISGSSYNEQF
TRBJ1-5 | TRBV7-9 | ASSWDGDQPQH
TRBJ2-2 | TRBV4-1 | ASSLGGGIGGTGELF
TRBJ2-5 | TRBV6-6 | ATRSLAQETQY
TRBJ2-1 | TRBV7-2 | ASSLGQGGDNEQF
TRBJ2-2 | TRBV18 | ASSPSGANTGELF
TRBJ2-3 | TRBV7-2 | ASIQRPDTQY
TRBJ2-3 | TRBV6-1 | ASSPWTSGGVDWNTQY
TRBJ2-7 | TRBV7-9 | ASSFGSFDEQY
TRBJ1-1 | TRBV20-1 | SAIRPGDMVDERAF
TRBJ2-7 | TRBV3-1 | ASSQVFSSGAEQY
TRBJ2-2 | TRBV4-2 | ASSQDRRTGELF
TRBJ1-2 | TRBV12-3/TRBV12-4 | ASSPRAPGNYGYT
TRBJ2-7 | TRBV5-1 | ASSSPQGEISYEQY
TRBJ1-2 | TRBV14 | ASSRLPGQGYGYT
TRBJ2-5 | TRBV7-9 | ASSLPAGGLETQY
TRBJ2-7 | TRBV7-9 | ASSRDRVGRDEQY
TRBJ2-7 | TRBV4-2 | ASSQDLEGSEQY
TRBJ2-2 | TRBV7-9 | ASSWPNTGELF
TRBJ2-7 | TRBV10-3 | AIGKGRQGTYEQY
TRBJ1-1 | TRBV25-1 | ASSELGVFEAF
TRBJ2-2 | TRBV20-1 | SATLGGSNTGELF
TRBJ2-5 | TRBV27 | ASRAGTSGRAYQTQY
TRBJ2-3 | TRBV6-1 | ASRVLAGDTDTQY
TRBJ2-1 | TRBV6-1 | ATHRGGLNEQF
TRBJ2-3 | TRBV5-1 | ASSFQDGTYTDTQY
TRBJ1-3 | TRBV20-1 | SASRGQLSGNTIY
TRBJ2-1 | TRBV7-2 | ASSAASYNEQF
TRBJ2-7 | TRBV5-1 | ASKPYRGSYEQY
TRBJ2-7 | TRBV6-2/TRBV6-3 | ASSYGSGQGFFHEQY
TRBJ2-7 | TRBV13 | ASSTGAGPYEQY
TRBJ1-2 | TRBV29-1 | SVEGIYGYT
TRBJ2-5 | TRBV7-8 | ASSSSPDRGQATQY
TRBJ1-6 | TRBV20-1 | SASRRGAYNSPLH
TRBJ2-2 | TRBV29-1 | SVQEGARTVGELF
TRBJ2-4 | TRBV12-3/TRBV12-4 | ASSLGMQGGNIQY
TRBJ1-6 | TRBV12-3/TRBV12-4 | ASSPRGGGWSPLH
TRBJ1-5 | TRBV7-2 | ASSLVGARNSNQPQH
TRBJ2-7 | TRBV5-1 | ASSETGVEQY
TRBJ2-1 | TRBV7-3 | ASSQRGLSSYNEQF
TRBJ2-5 | TRBV29-1 | SVEGRTGDGTQY
TRBJ2-6 | TRBV7-8 | ASSLWGASSSGANVLT
TRBJ2-7 | TRBV4-1 | ASSRSSGGATSYEQY
TRBJ1-1 | TRBV20-1 | SARPQGGTEAF
TRBJ2-1 | TRBV5-1 | ASSLGTSGGYEQF
TRBJ2-1 | TRBV5-1 | ASSTTSGRANEQF
TRBJ2-1 | TRBV7-2 | ASSLVPATFVGQF
TRBJ2-5 | TRBV9 | ASSPAPQVRQETQY
TRBJ1-2 | TRBV6-2/TRBV6-3 | ASSDDRAYGYT
TRBJ1-4 | TRBV25-1 | ASRAGDLGEKLF
TRBJ2-7 | TRBV20-1 | SASNPQDEQY
TRBJ2-3 | TRBV5-1 | ASRLSPAASTDTQY